This T cell receptor beta chain emerged from a study of blood T cells in healthy people across ages. Trimming shortened V by 4 bases and J by 5 bases, and 13 bases separated the two germline ends. The CDR3 is made up of 14 amino acids. Germline V gene sequence: CDR1 SGHRS, CDR2 YFSETQ. The authors ran a second PCR of about 6 to 11 cycles using a sample-barcoded 5' primer and a J-beta primer mix. MiXCR, run by TCRdb on the 5' RACE reads, gives a single entry per CDR3 protein. Of some 1.5 million distinct CDR3 sequences in the sample, roughly 27% were seen once. Sequencing used blood. This receptor was identified in a woman in her 30s in good health. The chain joins TRBV5-1 to TRBJ2-4; a weak D match, TRBD2 (6 bases). The CDR3 nucleotides read TGCGCCAGCAGCGGGCGGAGGGGCCAAAACATTCAGTACTTC. It codes for CASSGRRGQNIQYF.